The present entry profiles one T cell receptor (beta chain) with its context. The target of this receptor is not known. Given a much more abundant clone one base away, this may be a read error. The CDR3, from cysteine to phenylalanine, totals 15 residues. Of the read, only the CDR3 DNA is kept; its 45 bases are in frame from base 1. CDR1 and CDR2 are drawn from the germline V gene: SQVTM, ANQGSEA. This entry belongs to a study of molecular identifiers for immune sequencing clone quantification (dated by TCRdb to 2017 to 2018). Study-wide context: For a replicate experiment, RNA from around 20,000 or 100,000 naive CD8 T cells was divided into five aliquots, of which four were sequenced. This methods study benchmarked molecular-identifier clustering-based TCR repertoire sequencing (MIDCIRS) and TCR RNA copy counting, using CD8 T cells to do so.

Libraries of naive CD8 T cells were built from around 20,000 to 1,000,000 sorted cells, with 10%, 30% or 50% of the purified RNA used. On a BD FACSAria II, naive CD8 T cells were FACS-sorted as CD8+CD4-CCR7+CD45RA+ and collected into RLT Plus buffer. Detection sensitivity was tested by spiking Jurkat RNA equal to roughly nine TCR copies' worth into samples containing roughly 19,000-1,000,000 naive CD8 T cells. Enrichment of CD8 T cells was performed with RosetteSep CD8+ T Cell Enrichment Cocktail and Ficoll-Paque, after which ACK red cell lysis was carried out. Library method: PCR. These reads were obtained on a NextSeq 500. Bulk TCR libraries were made following a previously described method, with the TCR primers given in Table S5. The Qiagen AllPrep DNA/RNA kit was used to purify total RNA. Before any analysis, reads coming from multiple sequencing runs of the same library were combined into one pool. The study's processing was this. Only reads with exact TCR constant sequence were kept, trimmed to 150 nt, and grouped by their 12-nt molecular barcodes. Reads in each barcode group were sub-clustered using a 15% Levenshtein threshold, and a quality-weighted consensus sequence was built for each RNA molecule. Non-functional sequences were discarded, and so were lower-count sequences lying one edit away from another sequence. Based on a fit of two negative binomial distributions, barcode sub-clusters having less than 20% of the maximum read count were discarded. TCRdb trimmed public reads at Q25 via fastp, called clones via MiXCR and kept in-frame beta chains. Identical CDR3 protein sequences are pooled into one entry, listed with their most common genes and DNA. The V and J calls and clone size are TCRdb's, not the authors'. The sample yields some 97,000 distinct CDR3 sequences; 36% were counted once. The leading ten clones occupy under 5.5% of the sample.

General conclusions and limits of the study: Modeling indicated 2.5 to 3.5 TCR RNA copies recovered per cell, compared with around 10 by digital PCR, which implies a capture efficiency of 25% to 35%. Naive libraries contained spiked-in Jurkat TCR RNA (more than nine copies' worth), which is not part of the donor repertoire. Even against a background of some 920,000 naive CD8 T cells, spiked-in Jurkat TCR RNA amounting to a single cell's worth was reported to be detectable. When barcode sub-clustering was left out, chimeric consensus sequences inflated TCR diversity, with chimeras reaching as high as 47%. Highly expanded clone sizes could be underestimated if identical TCR molecules share a barcode. In CMV-specific effector cells, clones with more than 20 RNA copies contained over 97% of molecules, whereas in naive cells such clones contained under 1% of molecules.

This clonotype was obtained from a human donor in good health. Some libraries in this study had Jurkat cell RNA spiked in. Sequencing was performed on naive CD8+ T cells from blood, with Jurkat cell RNA spiked in. This specimen's cell subset or site label, interpreted: FACS-sorted CD8+CD4-CCR7+CD45RA+ naive T cells. The chain is made from TRBV29-1 and TRBJ2-2, and possibly TRBD2, on 6 matching bases. Read as DNA, the sequence is TGCAGCGTTGAGTCCGGGCCTAGCGATACCGGGGAGCTGTTATTT. This codes for CSVESGPSDTGELLF.